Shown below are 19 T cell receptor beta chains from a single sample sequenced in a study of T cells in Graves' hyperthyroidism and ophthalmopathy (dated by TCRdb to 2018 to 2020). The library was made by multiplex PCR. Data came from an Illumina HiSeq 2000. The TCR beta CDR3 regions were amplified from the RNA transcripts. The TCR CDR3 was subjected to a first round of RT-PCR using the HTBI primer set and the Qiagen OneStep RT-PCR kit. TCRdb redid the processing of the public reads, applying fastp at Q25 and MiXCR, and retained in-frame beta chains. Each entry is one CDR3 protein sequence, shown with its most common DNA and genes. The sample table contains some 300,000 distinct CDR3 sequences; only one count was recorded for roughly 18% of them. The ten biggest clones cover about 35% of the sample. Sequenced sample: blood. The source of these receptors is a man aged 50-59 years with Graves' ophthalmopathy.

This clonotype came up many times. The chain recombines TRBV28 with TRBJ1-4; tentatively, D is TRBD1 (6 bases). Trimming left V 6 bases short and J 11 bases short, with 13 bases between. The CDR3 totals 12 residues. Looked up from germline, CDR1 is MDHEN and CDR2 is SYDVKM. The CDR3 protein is CASRGPQGKLFF. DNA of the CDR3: TGTGCCAGCAGGGGCCCTCAGGGGAAACTGTTTTTT.

The CDR3, as DNA: TGTGCCAGCAGTTTCGGGACAGGGGATCAAGAGACCCAGTACTTC. Translated: CASSFGTGDQETQYF. V and J are TRBV13 and TRBJ2-5; TRBD1 matches 10 bases. Germline CDR1 reads PRHDT; CDR2 reads FYEKMQ (reference sequence). The CDR3 consists of 15 residues. V lost 6 bases to trimming and J lost 2 bases; unmatched junction nucleotides: 6.

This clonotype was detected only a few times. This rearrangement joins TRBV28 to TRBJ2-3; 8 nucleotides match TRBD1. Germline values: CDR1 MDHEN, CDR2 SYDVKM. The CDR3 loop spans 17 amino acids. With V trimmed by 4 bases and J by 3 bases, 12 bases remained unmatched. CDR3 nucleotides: TGTGCCAGCAGTTCCCACAGGGGGTCTAAGGGGACAGATACGCAGTATTTT. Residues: CASSSHRGSKGTDTQYF. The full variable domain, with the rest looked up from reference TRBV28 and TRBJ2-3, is DVKVTQSSRYLVKRTGEKVFLECVQDMDHENMFWYRQDPGLGLRLIYFSYDVKMKEKGDIPEGYSVSREKKERFSLILESASTNQTSMYLCASSSHRGSKGTDTQYFGPGTRLTVL.

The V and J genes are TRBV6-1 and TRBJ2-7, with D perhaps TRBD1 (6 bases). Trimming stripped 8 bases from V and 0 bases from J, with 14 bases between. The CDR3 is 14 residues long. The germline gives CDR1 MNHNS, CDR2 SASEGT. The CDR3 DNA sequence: TGTGCCAGCCACGGACAGCACCACTCCTACGAGCAGTACTTC. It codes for CASHGQHHSYEQYF.

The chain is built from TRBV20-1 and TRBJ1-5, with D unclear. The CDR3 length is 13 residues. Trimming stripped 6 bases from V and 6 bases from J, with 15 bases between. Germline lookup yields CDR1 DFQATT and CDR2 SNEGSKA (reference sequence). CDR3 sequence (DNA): TGCAGTGCCCAAAACAACCCCAGTCAGCCCCAGCATTTT. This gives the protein CSAQNNPSQPQHF.

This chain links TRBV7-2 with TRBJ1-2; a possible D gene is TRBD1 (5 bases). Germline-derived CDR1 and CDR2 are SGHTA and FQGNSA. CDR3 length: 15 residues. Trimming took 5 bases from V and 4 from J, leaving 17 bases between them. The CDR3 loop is CASSKPGIFGYGYTF. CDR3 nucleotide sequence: TGTGCCAGCAGCAAACCAGGGATATTCGGCTATGGCTACACCTTC. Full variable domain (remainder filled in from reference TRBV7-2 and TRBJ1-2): GAGVSQSPSNKVTEKGKDVELRCDPISGHTALYWYRQSLGQGLEFLIYFQGNSAPDKSGLPSDRFSAERTGGSVSTLTIQRTQQEDSAVYLCASSKPGIFGYGYTFGSGTRLTVV.

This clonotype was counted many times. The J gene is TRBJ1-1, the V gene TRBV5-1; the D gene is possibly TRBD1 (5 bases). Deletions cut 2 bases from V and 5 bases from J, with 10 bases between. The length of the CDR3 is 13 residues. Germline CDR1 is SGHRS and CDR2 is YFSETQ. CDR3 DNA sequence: TGCGCCAGCAGCTTTGACAGAGGGACTGAAGCTTTCTTT. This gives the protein CASSFDRGTEAFF.

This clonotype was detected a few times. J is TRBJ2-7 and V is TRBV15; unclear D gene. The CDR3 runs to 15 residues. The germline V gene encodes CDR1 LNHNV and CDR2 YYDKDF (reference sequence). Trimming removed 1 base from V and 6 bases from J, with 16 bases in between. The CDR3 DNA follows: TGTGCCACCAGCAGAGTGGGCAGTTTTTTAGGCGAGCAGTACTTC. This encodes CATSRVGSFLGEQYF.

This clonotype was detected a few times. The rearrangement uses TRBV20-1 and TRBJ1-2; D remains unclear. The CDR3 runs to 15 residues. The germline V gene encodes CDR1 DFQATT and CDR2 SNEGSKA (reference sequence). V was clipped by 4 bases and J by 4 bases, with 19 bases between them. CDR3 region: CSATKRQVIPYGYTF. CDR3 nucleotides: TGCAGTGCTACCAAACGGCAAGTTATTCCCTATGGCTACACCTTC.

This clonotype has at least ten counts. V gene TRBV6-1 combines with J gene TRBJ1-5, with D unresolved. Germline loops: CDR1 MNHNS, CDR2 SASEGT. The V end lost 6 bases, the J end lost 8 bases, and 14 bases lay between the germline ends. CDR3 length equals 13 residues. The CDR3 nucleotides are TGTGCCAGCAGCGGAAGCCCCGGTGAGCCCCAGCATTTT. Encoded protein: CASSGSPGEPQHF.

The CDR3 sequence is CASSRDEAASVREQFF. The DNA of the CDR3 is TGTGCCAGCAGCCGAGACGAGGCGGCCTCGGTTCGGGAGCAGTTCTTC. This chain joins TRBV11-1 and TRBJ2-1, with unresolved D. V was cut by 5 bases and J by 10 bases, with 24 bases left in between. In germline, CDR1 is SGHAT, CDR2 FQDESV (reference sequence). The CDR3 is 16 amino acids.

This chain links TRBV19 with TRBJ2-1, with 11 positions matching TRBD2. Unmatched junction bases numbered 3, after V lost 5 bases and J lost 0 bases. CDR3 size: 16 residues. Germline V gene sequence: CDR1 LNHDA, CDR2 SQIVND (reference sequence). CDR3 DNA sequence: TGTGCCAGTAGTGCTAGCGGGAGGTCCTCCTACAATGAGCAGTTCTTC. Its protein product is CASSASGRSSYNEQFF.

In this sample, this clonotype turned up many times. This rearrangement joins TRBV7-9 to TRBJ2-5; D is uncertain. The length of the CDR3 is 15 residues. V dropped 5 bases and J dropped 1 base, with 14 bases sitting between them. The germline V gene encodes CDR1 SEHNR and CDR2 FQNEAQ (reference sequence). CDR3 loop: CASSPPRSAQETQYF. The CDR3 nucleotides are TGTGCCAGCAGCCCTCCGAGGAGCGCCCAAGAGACCCAGTACTTC.

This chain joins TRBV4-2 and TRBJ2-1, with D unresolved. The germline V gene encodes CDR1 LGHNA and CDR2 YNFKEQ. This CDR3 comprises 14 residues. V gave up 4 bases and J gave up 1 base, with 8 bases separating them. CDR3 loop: CASSPELSYNEQFF. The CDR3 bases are TGTGCCAGCAGCCCGGAGTTATCCTACAATGAGCAGTTCTTC.

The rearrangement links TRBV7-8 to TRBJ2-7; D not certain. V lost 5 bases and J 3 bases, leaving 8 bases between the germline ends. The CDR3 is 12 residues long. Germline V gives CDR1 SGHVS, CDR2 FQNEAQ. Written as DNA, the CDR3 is TGTGCCAGCAGCATTAGAGACTACGAGCAGTACTTC. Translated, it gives CASSIRDYEQYF.

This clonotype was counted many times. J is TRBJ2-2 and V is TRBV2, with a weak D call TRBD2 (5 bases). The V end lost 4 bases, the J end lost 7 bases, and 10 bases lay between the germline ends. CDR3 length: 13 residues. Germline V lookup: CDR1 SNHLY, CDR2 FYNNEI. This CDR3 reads CASSAERVGELFF. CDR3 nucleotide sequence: TGTGCCAGCAGTGCTGAGAGGGTCGGGGAGCTGTTTTTT.

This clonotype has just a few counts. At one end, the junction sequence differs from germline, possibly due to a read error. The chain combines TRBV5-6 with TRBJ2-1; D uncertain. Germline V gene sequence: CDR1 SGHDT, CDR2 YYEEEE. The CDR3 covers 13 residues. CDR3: CASSLSSIEEQCF. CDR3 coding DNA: TGTGCCAGCAGCTTGTCCTCAATAGAGGAGCAGTGCTTC.

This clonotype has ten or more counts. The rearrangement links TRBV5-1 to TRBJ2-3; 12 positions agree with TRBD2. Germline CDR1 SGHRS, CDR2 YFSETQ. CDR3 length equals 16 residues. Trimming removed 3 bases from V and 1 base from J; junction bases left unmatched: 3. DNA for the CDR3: TGCGCCAGCAGCTGGAGGACTAGCGGGGGCACAGATACGCAGTATTTT. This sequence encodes CASSWRTSGGTDTQYF.

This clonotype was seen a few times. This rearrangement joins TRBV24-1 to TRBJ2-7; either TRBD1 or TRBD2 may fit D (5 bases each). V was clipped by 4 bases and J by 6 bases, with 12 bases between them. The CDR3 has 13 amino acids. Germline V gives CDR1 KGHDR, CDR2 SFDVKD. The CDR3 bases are TGTGCCACCAGTGAGGGACCTTTGGGCGAGCAGTACTTC. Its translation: CATSEGPLGEQYF.